This T cell receptor (beta chain) is drawn from a study of T cells after yellow fever vaccination. Whole-study results and caveats: CD4 and CD8 compartments shared a small share of clonotypes.

TCRdb fed the 5' RACE reads into MiXCR, producing one record per CDR3 protein. The top ten hold roughly a sixth of the sample, which has about 320,000 distinct CDR3 sequences, about 6.6% seen once. A word on this clonotype: What it recognizes is unknown.

Between the trimmed V and J ends, which lost 2 bases and 4 bases, there was a span of 15 bases. Germline-derived CDR1 and CDR2 are SGHVS and FQNEAQ. The CDR3 length is 15 residues. V usage is TRBV7-8 and J usage is TRBJ2-7, with a possible D match to TRBD1 (5 bases). This sequence was found in a man aged 18 to 30 who received the YFV17D yellow fever vaccine. This sample comprised PBMCs, obtained about 49 days after the first yellow fever vaccination. CDR3 sequence: CASSLLLGVSYEQYV. CDR3 nucleotides: TGTGCCAGCAGCTTACTTCTAGGGGTGAGTTACGAGCAGTACGTC.